This T cell receptor (beta chain) was recovered during a study of neurological immune-mediated disorders. TCRdb reanalysed the 5' RACE reads using MiXCR and keeps one entry per CDR3 protein. The table includes roughly 30,000 distinct CDR3 sequences, 9.5% to 13% detected once. The CDR3 consists of 13 residues. The V end was cut by 0 bases, the J end by 8 bases, with 9 bases between. The germline gives CDR1 SGHDT, CDR2 YYEEEE. This receptor was identified in a woman in her sixties or seventies in good health. The gene calls are TRBV5-6 and TRBJ2-1; D uncertain. The specimen was PBMCs. CDR3 amino acids: CASSLVGSHEQFF. As DNA, the CDR3 is TGTGCCAGCAGCTTGGTAGGTTCCCATGAGCAGTTCTTC.